A single sample gave rise to the 30 T cell receptor beta chains below, sequenced in a study of T cells after yellow fever vaccination. TCRdb itself ran the 5' RACE reads through MiXCR, one entry per CDR3 protein. The sample shows hundreds of thousands of distinct CDR3 sequences, approximately 15% of them seen only once. The sequencing here drew on PBMCs, taken on the day of the yellow fever booster vaccination. All receptors come from a man aged 25 to 40 who received the YFV17D yellow fever vaccine.

The table lists this clonotype with a few counts. The chain has TRBV29-1 and TRBJ1-1; TRBD1 matches at 8 bases. Germline values: CDR1 SQVTM, CDR2 ANQGSEA. The CDR3 runs to 12 residues. V trimming: 4 bases; J trimming: 6 bases; junction bases outside the gene matches: 4. This CDR3 is CSVAGGVAEAFF. The CDR3 nucleotides are TGCAGCGTTGCAGGGGGCGTTGCTGAAGCTTTCTTT.

This clonotype came up a few times. V is TRBV7-9 and J is TRBJ2-3; possibly TRBD1 for D (6 bases). Germline lookup yields CDR1 SEHNR and CDR2 FQNEAQ (reference sequence). CDR3 length equals 14 residues. Deletions cut 5 bases from V and 4 bases from J, with 13 bases between. DNA of the CDR3: TGTGCCAGCAGCACCGAGGGGGTCCCAGATACGCAGTATTTT. Encoded protein: CASSTEGVPDTQYF.

Only a few counts were recorded for this clonotype. The chain uses TRBV7-9 and TRBJ1-2; D uncertain. V lost 4 bases and J lost 8, with 23 bases in between. CDR1 SEHNR and CDR2 FQNEAQ come from the germline V gene (reference sequence). CDR3 length equals 16 residues. The CDR3 loop is CASSSVGSGWQQGYTF. Written as DNA, the CDR3 is TGTGCCAGCAGCTCAGTCGGGTCGGGTTGGCAGCAGGGCTACACCTTC. The entire variable domain, with the rest obtained from reference TRBV7-9 and TRBJ1-2, is as follows: DTGVSQNPRHKITKRGQNVTFRCDPISEHNRLYWYRQTLGQGPEFLTYFQNEAQLEKSRLLSDRFSAERPKGSFSTLEIQRTEQGDSAMYLCASSSVGSGWQQGYTFGSGTRLTVV.

This clonotype was recorded a few times. This chain links TRBV24-1 with TRBJ2-7; tentatively, D is TRBD2 (6 bases). This CDR3 has 13 residues. Trimming took off 4 bases at V and 0 bases at J, with 6 bases between the two ends. Germline CDR1 is KGHDR and CDR2 is SFDVKD. CDR3: CATSDGSSYEQYF. The CDR3 region has the DNA TGTGCCACCAGTGACGGGAGCTCCTACGAGCAGTACTTC.

The rearrangement joins TRBV6-2 or TRBV6-3 to TRBJ2-1; 8 bases agree with TRBD2. The CDR3 runs 15 residues. Germline CDR1 and CDR2: MNHEY and SVGEGT. With V trimmed by 2 bases and J by 6 bases, 6 bases remained unmatched. CDR3 bases: TGTGCCAGCAGTTACCGCAGACTAGCGAGCAATGAGCAGTTCTTC. Its translation: CASSYRRLASNEQFF.

The chain couples TRBV19 to TRBJ1-1; perhaps TRBD1 as D (5 bases). Trimming removed 2 bases from V and 0 bases from J, with 10 bases in between. Per germline, CDR1 LNHDA and CDR2 SQIVND (reference sequence). The CDR3 spans 15 residues. The CDR3 loop is CASSIWGTMNTEAFF. The CDR3 nucleotides read TGTGCCAGTAGTATATGGGGGACCATGAACACTGAAGCTTTCTTT.

This clonotype was counted a few times. Here the CDR3 reads CASSSRQGIQETQYF. In DNA form, the CDR3 reads TGTGCCAGCAGCTCGAGACAGGGGATCCAAGAGACCCAGTACTTC. The rearrangement links TRBV7-9 to TRBJ2-5; 8 bases map to TRBD1. The CDR3 covers 15 residues. Germline V gives CDR1 SEHNR, CDR2 FQNEAQ (reference sequence). V lost 4 bases and J lost 1; bases outside the gene matches: 5.

This clonotype has more than one count but fewer than ten. The V and J genes are TRBV20-1 and TRBJ2-7, with D perhaps assigned TRBD1 or TRBD2 (5 bases each). Trimming shortened V by 3 bases and J by 6 bases, and 24 bases separated the two germline ends. The germline V gene has CDR1 DFQATT and CDR2 SNEGSKA (reference sequence). This CDR3 has 16 amino acids. The chain's CDR3 is CSARRDRDPLFGEQYF. DNA for the CDR3: TGCAGTGCTAGGAGGGACCGGGACCCGCTCTTCGGCGAGCAGTACTTC.

The J gene is TRBJ1-6, the V gene TRBV6-5; D gene ambiguous. Germline V gene data show CDR1 as MNHEY and CDR2 as SVGAGI. V dropped 2 bases and J dropped 8 bases, with 13 bases sitting between them. The CDR3 sequence is 15 residues long. CDR3 protein: CASSYRVDLYSPLHF. The CDR3 DNA reads as TGTGCCAGCAGTTACCGGGTCGACCTTTATTCACCCCTCCACTTT.

Only a few counts were recorded for this clonotype. This rearrangement joins TRBV6-2 or TRBV6-3 to TRBJ2-7; D possibly corresponds to TRBD1 (5 bases). CDR3 length: 13 residues. Germline CDR1 is MNHEY and CDR2 is SVGEGT. V was shortened by 6 bases and J by 3 bases, with 12 bases between the two germline ends. CDR3 DNA: TGTGCCAGCAGCCCCGACAGCCTCTACGAGCAGTACTTC. It codes for CASSPDSLYEQYF.

The chain has TRBV7-9 and TRBJ2-1, with 10 nucleotides matching TRBD2. J gave up 9 bases and V 5 bases, and 7 bases lay outside the gene matches. There are 14 residues in the CDR3. CDR1 is SEHNR, CDR2 FQNEAQ, per germline (reference sequence). The CDR3 loop is CASSHLAGAPEQFF. The CDR3 DNA follows: TGTGCCAGCAGCCATCTAGCGGGAGCCCCTGAGCAGTTCTTC.

The J gene is TRBJ1-2, the V gene TRBV15; 7 bases map to TRBD1. With 5 bases clipped from V and 4 bases from J, the junction kept 10 bases outside the gene matches. Germline V gene lookup returns CDR1 LNHNV and CDR2 YYDKDF (reference sequence). The CDR3 contains 15 residues. The CDR3 region is CATSSTRDSRYGYTF. DNA for the CDR3: TGTGCCACCAGCTCTACAAGGGACAGCCGCTATGGCTACACCTTC.

This rearrangement joins TRBV5-1 to TRBJ2-3, with D perhaps assigned TRBD1 or TRBD2 (5 bases each). The CDR3 has 13 residues. V was trimmed by 9 bases and J by 6 bases, leaving 17 bases between them. CDR1 SGHRS and CDR2 YFSETQ come from the germline V gene. In DNA, the CDR3 is TGCGCCACCACCGGGACGGATGCCGATACGCAGTATTTT. Its translation is CATTGTDADTQYF.

This clonotype was picked up a small number of times. This rearrangement joins TRBV7-9 to TRBJ2-1, with D tentatively TRBD2 (5 bases). The CDR3 is made up of 15 amino acids. The V gene's germline CDR1 is SEHNR and CDR2 FQNEAQ (reference sequence). Trimming removed 5 bases at V and 5 bases at J, with 16 bases between. Here the CDR3 reads CASSATRGTDNEQFF. The DNA of the CDR3 is TGTGCCAGCAGCGCCACACGGGGAACGGACAATGAGCAGTTCTTC.

The chain combines TRBV5-1 with TRBJ2-1; 9 positions agree with TRBD1. The CDR3 sequence is 15 residues long. The germline V gene has CDR1 SGHRS and CDR2 YFSETQ. V shed 1 base and J 6 bases; nucleotides not matched to a gene: 5. The DNA for the CDR3 is TGCGCCAGCAGCTTGCAGGACAGGGGACTCAATGAGCAGTTCTTC. It yields the protein CASSLQDRGLNEQFF.

J is TRBJ1-5 and V is TRBV12-3 or TRBV12-4; possible D gene TRBD1, 5 bases. The CDR3 has 15 amino acids. Trimming cost V 2 bases and J 3 bases, with 11 bases left between them. In nucleotides, the CDR3 is TGTGCCAGCAGTTTAACCGGACAAGTCAATCAGCCCCAGCATTTT. Its translation: CASSLTGQVNQPQHF.

This clonotype has only a few counts. J is TRBJ2-7 and V is TRBV6-5; TRBD1 matches 8 bases. This CDR3 has 15 amino acids. CDR1 MNHEY and CDR2 SVGAGI come from the germline V gene. The ends lost 1 base at V and 2 bases at J; junction bases unmatched: 4. Here the CDR3 DNA reads TGTGCCAGCAGTTACTTAAAGACAGGGGCCTACGAGCAGTACTTC. Protein product: CASSYLKTGAYEQYF.

This clonotype appeared a few times. The chain links TRBV6-1 to TRBJ2-7, with no clear D. CDR3 length: 11 amino acids. Trimming cost V 4 bases and J 4 bases, with 5 bases left between them. Germline V gene sequence: CDR1 MNHNS, CDR2 SASEGT. CDR3 in amino acids: CASSVIYEQYF. CDR3 bases: TGTGCCAGCAGTGTCATTTACGAGCAGTACTTC.

The V and J genes are TRBV27 and TRBJ2-2, with 12 bases aligning to TRBD2. Germline CDR1 MNHEY, CDR2 SMNVEV (reference sequence). Trimming at V came to 4 bases and at J to 7 bases, leaving 4 bases not matched to a gene. The CDR3 extends over 15 amino acids. The chain's CDR3 is CASSSRLAGVGELFF. The CDR3 DNA reads as TGTGCCAGCAGTTCGAGACTAGCGGGAGTCGGGGAGCTGTTTTTT.

The chain is built from TRBV20-1 and TRBJ1-5; 9 bases map to TRBD1. Germline CDR1 DFQATT, CDR2 SNEGSKA (reference sequence). The CDR3 length is 13 residues. V lost 8 bases, J lost 5 bases, and 7 bases stayed unmatched. Here the CDR3 reads CSLTGGGDQPQHF. In DNA form, the CDR3 reads TGCAGTCTCACAGGGGGCGGAGATCAGCCCCAGCATTTT.

CDR3 sequence reads: CATSRGERGLRETQYF. CDR3 nucleotide sequence: TGTGCCACCAGCAGAGGAGAGAGGGGGCTTCGAGAGACCCAGTACTTC. The chain employs TRBV15 and TRBJ2-5; TRBD1 agrees at 7 bases. V shed 1 base, J shed 4 bases, and the junction held 9 bases outside the gene matches. Per the germline V gene, CDR1 is LNHNV and CDR2 is YYDKDF (reference sequence). This CDR3 has 16 amino acids. The full variable domain, rest sourced from reference TRBV15 and TRBJ2-5, is DAMVIQNPRYQVTQFGKPVTLSCSQTLNHNVMYWYQQKSSQAPKLLFHYYDKDFNNEADTPDNFQSRRPNTSFCFLDIRSPGLGDTAMYLCATSRGERGLRETQYFGPGTRLLVL.

The sample holds many counts of this clonotype. J is TRBJ1-5 and V is TRBV7-2, with D hard to call. V shed 5 bases and J shed 4 bases, with 9 bases lying between them. Germline V CDR1 and CDR2: SGHTA, FQGNSA. This CDR3 is built from 13 residues. CDR3 coding DNA: TGTGCCAGCAGCCGCGACAAAAATCAGCCCCAGCATTTT. Translation: CASSRDKNQPQHF. The full variable domain, in which reference TRBV7-2 and TRBJ1-5 provide the parts outside the CDR3, is GAGVSQSPSNKVTEKGKDVELRCDPISGHTALYWYRQSLGQGLEFLIYFQGNSAPDKSGLPSDRFSAERTGGSVSTLTIQRTQQEDSAVYLCASSRDKNQPQHFGDGTRLSIL.

This clonotype was counted only a few times. The rearrangement joins TRBV2 to TRBJ2-7, with D perhaps TRBD1 (6 bases). V lost 4 bases to trimming and J lost 4 bases, with 11 bases between them. The CDR3 contains 13 residues. Germline assignment: CDR1 SNHLY and CDR2 FYNNEI. For the CDR3, the DNA is TGTGCCAGCAGTGCCCGTAGGGGGTACGAGCAGTACTTC. It specifies CASSARRGYEQYF.

This clonotype has more than one count but fewer than ten. V gene TRBV5-1 combines with J gene TRBJ2-7, with D possibly TRBD2 on 5 matching bases. Trimming stripped 2 bases from V and 5 bases from J, with 20 bases between. Germline CDR1 SGHRS, CDR2 YFSETQ. The CDR3 is 16 residues long. The CDR3 region has the DNA TGCGCCAGCAGCTTTCAGCCTCTCCTAGGAGGCGACGAGCAGTACTTC. Its protein is CASSFQPLLGGDEQYF.

The chain combines TRBV12-3 or TRBV12-4 with TRBJ2-7; possible D gene TRBD2, 5 bases. The CDR3 has 13 residues. V gave up 3 bases and J gave up 3 bases, with 9 bases separating them. CDR3 in amino acids: CASSLGGHYEQYF. The CDR3, as DNA: TGTGCCAGCAGTTTGGGCGGGCACTACGAGCAGTACTTC.

This clonotype was observed a few times. This rearrangement joins TRBV10-3 to TRBJ1-4, with 9 bases lining up with TRBD1. The V gene end was trimmed by 5 bases and the J gene end by 8 bases; junction bases not matched to a gene: 9. The CDR3 totals 15 residues. Germline V gene data show CDR1 as ENHRY and CDR2 as SYGVKD. This CDR3 is CAISTGQGMREKLFF. The CDR3 coding sequence is TGTGCCATCAGTACCGGACAGGGGATGAGGGAAAAACTGTTTTTT.

On this clonotype itself: A much larger clone lies one base from this, so it may be a read error. V and J are TRBV6-1 and TRBJ2-1; tentative D call: TRBD2 (5 bases). The CDR3 covers 15 residues. The germline V gene has CDR1 MNHNS and CDR2 SASEGT. The CDR3 loop reads CDSSSPNSGEREQFF. The CDR3 coding sequence is TGTGACAGCAGCTCACCGAATTCCGGGGAAAGGGAGCAGTTCTTC.

The chain combines TRBV30 with TRBJ2-3; D unresolved. V was shortened by 4 bases and J by 6 bases, with 11 bases between the two germline ends. There are 12 residues in the CDR3. Germline V gene data show CDR1 as GTSNPN and CDR2 as SVGIG (reference sequence). CDR3 loop: CAWNPHGDTQYF. In DNA, the CDR3 is TGTGCCTGGAACCCCCACGGGGATACGCAGTATTTT. Filled out from reference TRBV30 and TRBJ2-3, the complete variable domain reads SQTIHQWPATLVQPVGSPLSLECTVEGTSNPNLYWYRQAAGRGLQLLFYSVGIGQISSEVPQNLSASRPQDRQFILSSKKLLLSDSGFYLCAWNPHGDTQYFGPGTRLTVL.

This clonotype has a handful of counts. The chain uses TRBV20-1 and TRBJ1-2; D possibly corresponds to TRBD1 (5 bases). The V gene's germline CDR1 is DFQATT and CDR2 SNEGSKA (reference sequence). This CDR3 region has 13 residues. Deletions cut 7 bases from V and 0 bases from J, with 12 bases between. The CDR3 bases are TGCAGTGGACGAACAGGTTCTAACTATGGCTACACCTTC. Encoded protein: CSGRTGSNYGYTF.

The CDR3 spells CASSLGSGSRSSYNEQFF. The DNA for the CDR3 is TGTGCCAGCAGCTTAGGAAGCGGGAGCAGGAGCTCCTACAATGAGCAGTTCTTC. The V and J genes are TRBV11-2 and TRBJ2-1, with 8 bases that match TRBD2. The CDR3 runs 18 residues. V shed 1 base and J 0 bases; nucleotides not matched to a gene: 8. Per germline, CDR1 SGHAT and CDR2 FQNNGV.